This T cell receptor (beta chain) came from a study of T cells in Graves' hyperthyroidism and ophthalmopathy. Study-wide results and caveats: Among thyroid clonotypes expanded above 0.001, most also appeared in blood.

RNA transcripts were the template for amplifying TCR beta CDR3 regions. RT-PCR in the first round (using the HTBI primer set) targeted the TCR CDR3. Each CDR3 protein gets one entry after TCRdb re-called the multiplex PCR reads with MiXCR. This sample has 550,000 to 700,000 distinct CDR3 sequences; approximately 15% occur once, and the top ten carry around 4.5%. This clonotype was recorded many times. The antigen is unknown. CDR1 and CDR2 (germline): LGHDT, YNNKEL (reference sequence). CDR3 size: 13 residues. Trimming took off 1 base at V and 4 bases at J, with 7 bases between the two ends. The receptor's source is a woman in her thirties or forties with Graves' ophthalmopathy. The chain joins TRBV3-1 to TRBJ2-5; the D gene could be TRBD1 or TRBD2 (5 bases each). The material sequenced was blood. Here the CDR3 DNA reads TGTGCCAGCAGCCAAGGAGGGGCAGAGACCCAGTACTTC. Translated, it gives CASSQGGAETQYF.